These T cell receptor beta chains were read from a single sample in a study of early T cells in non-severe SARS-CoV-2 infection. TCRdb ran MiXCR on the 5' RACE reads and lists one entry per CDR3 protein. Of about 75,000 distinct CDR3 sequences listed, about 10% are singletons. Specimen: whole blood, collected at baseline. The origin of the receptors is an adult who was a healthcare worker with PCR-confirmed SARS-CoV-2 infection or an uninfected control (not recorded which). CDR3s leave out the opening cysteine and the closing phenylalanine or tryptophan. The D gene is left open where the match is weak. Size values are once, few and many counts, or a class for expanded clones, and some rows have none.

clone_size,v_call,d_call,cdr3_aa
many,TRBV7-9,TRBD2,ASSPLQRGAHSSYNEQF
many,TRBV29-1,-,SVSRYNEQF
-,TRBV28,-,ASSLRQAHEAF
many,TRBV12-3/TRBV12-4,-,ASSLDSPLH
few,TRBV7-2,-,ASSLAGAQETQY
many,TRBV20-1,-,SAGGTEAF
few,TRBV12-3/TRBV12-4,TRBD1,ASSLALGGGIPTF
few,TRBV7-9,TRBD1,ASSQTGGAGTEAF
few,TRBV11-2,-,ASSLSLGSPLH
-,TRBV9,-,ASSVDRYQETQY
-,TRBV7-6,-,ASSLVAGFGTDTQY
-,TRBV7-2,TRBD2,ASSPQGTSGGEQF
few,TRBV7-2,TRBD2,ASSLYSGGLTDTQY
few,TRBV3-1,TRBD2,ASSIGLAAYEQY
-,TRBV6-1,-,ASSSRPEGGTEAF
many,TRBV29-1,-,SAGDGYTEAF
few,TRBV12-3/TRBV12-4,-,ASSSASGGPQH
-,TRBV2,TRBD2,ASSDAAPSGYNEQF
many,TRBV28,-,ASNGGGAQETQY
many,TRBV6-5,-,ASSKPAPHNEQF
many,TRBV6-4,-,ASSEISEDTQY
few,TRBV29-1,-,SARGPYEQY
-,TRBV29-1,TRBD1,SVAGTGGIGRTEAF
many,TRBV9,-,ASSVPPNNEQF
many,TRBV12-3/TRBV12-4,-,AGWGTPY
many,TRBV7-9,TRBD2,ASSLGLLAGINEQF
many,TRBV12-3/TRBV12-4,-,ASNTLRNTEAF
-,TRBV7-9,-,ASSLAVADYGYT
-,TRBV20-1,-,SAILGVHNEQF
-,TRBV18,-,ASSRDTGTGELF
few,TRBV5-1,TRBD1,ASTVTGNGVADTQY
few,TRBV7-2,-,ASSFRPGGYNEQF
few,TRBV20-1,TRBD1,SAVLRDRENTIY
many,TRBV5-1,TRBD2,ASSPSERGGTISYNEQF
-,TRBV7-2,TRBD2,ASSLARGTLREQY
-,TRBV6-1,-,ASSYPTENYGYT
few,TRBV11-2,TRBD1,ASTAGGSLGNSPLH
many,TRBV12-3/TRBV12-4,TRBD2,ASRPSGGNHNEQF
-,TRBV6-5,TRBD2,ASSPSSTSGGQY
-,TRBV12-3/TRBV12-4,-,ASSSRGLTSNEQF
many,TRBV6-5,-,ASSYVGEQY
many,TRBV6-1,-,ASSEARNSPLH
-,TRBV9,-,ASSRGDLYNSPLH
-,TRBV28,TRBD2,ASLAGSSYNEQF
-,TRBV3-1,-,ASSQGGYTDTQY
many,TRBV7-9,-,ASSGGQPYQPQH
-,TRBV2,-,ASSFAGNSPLH
many,TRBV20-1,TRBD2,SAITPAGGSTDTQY
many,TRBV10-3,TRBD2,AISEAGGPSDTQY
-,TRBV28,-,ASSLYAGELF
-,TRBV4-1,-,ASSEESSRGNTIY
many,TRBV29-1,TRBD1,SVLRDRATDTQY